This T cell receptor beta chain came from a study of Ad26.COV2.S vaccination and SARS-CoV-2 variants. This sample's treatment: roughly 20 received Ad26.COV2.S at low or high dose, single or two shots; a few received placebo; per-sample allocation not given. Repertoires come from day 63 after the first vaccine or placebo injection. Ad26 vector vaccine expressed Wuhan-strain SARS-CoV-2 spike. Repertoires were generated with immunoSEQ multiplex PCR, while TCRdb's copy carries only in-frame clones and drops some. The data show hundreds of thousands of clones, 80% to 90% seen once. V shed 1 base and J 10 bases; nucleotides not matched to a gene: 13. This CDR3 region has 17 residues. From germline, CDR1 is MGHRA and CDR2 YSYEKL. Whole-study findings and limits: The study found higher spike-specific TCR breadth in vaccine than placebo recipients. Substantial response breadth was reportedly seen for spike-specific CD8+ and CD4+ T cells after vaccination. Total T cell responses, in the TCR breadth and depth analyses, may have been underestimated.

In regard to this clone: Its target is not known.

The chain employs TRBV4-1 and TRBJ1-6; TRBD1 matches at 7 bases. The receptor was derived from a person aged 18 to 59 who received the Ad26.COV2.S COVID-19 vaccine or a placebo. The sample in question was peripheral blood, obtained in a trial of Ad26.COV2.S vaccine versus placebo. The CDR3 sequence: CASSQVLSRTGGSPLHF. The CDR3, as DNA: TGCGCCAGCAGCCAAGTTTTAAGTAGGACAGGCGGATCACCCCTCCACTTT.